These T cell receptor beta chains were read from a single sample in a study of blood T cell repertoires in COVID-19. Clones were sequenced by immunoSEQ multiplex PCR, and TCRdb holds only the in-frame ones, with some missing. The sample contains 200,000 to 250,000 clones, 70% to 90% of which appear only once. Sample: PBMCs or T cells enriched from blood (not recorded which). Every receptor here comes from a woman aged 40-49 years with acute COVID-19. CDR3s include the opening cysteine and the closing phenylalanine or tryptophan. The D gene is left open where the match is weak. The listing skips clone size in some rows; elsewhere it reads once, few, many or a size class.

d_call	v_call	j_call	clone_size	cdr3_nt	cdr3_aa
TRBD1	TRBV9	TRBJ2-7	once	TGTGCCAGCAGCGTGACAGGGGGTAGGAACGAGCAGTACTTC	CASSVTGGRNEQYF
NA	TRBV6-5	TRBJ1-2	NA	TGTGCCAGCAGTTACGAACAGCTATCCGGCTACACCTTC	CASSYEQLSGYTF
TRBD2	TRBV6-5	TRBJ2-7	NA	TGTGCCAGCAGTTACGAGCCTAGCGGGTACTACGAGCAGTACTTC	CASSYEPSGYYEQYF
TRBD2	TRBV7-3	TRBJ2-1	NA	TGTGCCAGCAGCGTGGCTAGCGGCGGCGGGTCAAGGCAGTTCTTC	CASSVASGGGSRQFF
TRBD1	TRBV24-1	TRBJ1-5	NA	TGTGCCACCAGTGACCCGGGACAGGGGGGCAATCAGCCCCAGCATTTT	CATSDPGQGGNQPQHF
NA	TRBV3-1/TRBV3-2	TRBJ1-5	NA	TGTGCCAGCAGCCAGGGGTCGGGGCAGCCCCAGCATTTT	CASSQGSGQPQHF
TRBD1	TRBV24-1	TRBJ2-2	NA	TGTGCCACCAGTGACCGGGACAGGGGGAACACCGGGGAGCTGTTTTTT	CATSDRDRGNTGELFF
TRBD1	TRBV19	TRBJ2-1	NA	TGTGCCAGTACCCCGGACAGGGGGCTATATGAGCAGTTCTTC	CASTPDRGLYEQFF
TRBD2	TRBV7-2	TRBJ2-3	NA	TGTGCCAGCAGCTCGGGTTGGCGGGGGAGCACAGATACGCAGTATTTT	CASSSGWRGSTDTQYF
TRBD2	TRBV28	TRBJ2-7	once	TGTGCCAGCAGTTTTGAAGCGGGGGCCTACGAGCAGTACTTC	CASSFEAGAYEQYF
TRBD2	TRBV7-8	TRBJ2-7	NA	TGTGCCAGCAGCTTCTTTAGCGGGAGCAACCACGAGCAGTACTTC	CASSFFSGSNHEQYF
NA	TRBV18	TRBJ1-1	NA	TGTGCCAGCTCACTTTTGGGCTCAGAGAACACTGAAGCTTTCTTT	CASSLLGSENTEAFF
NA	TRBV15	TRBJ1-2	once	TGTGCCACCAGCAGAGGGGGAGGAAGTAACGGCTACACCTTC	CATSRGGGSNGYTF
TRBD2	TRBV13	TRBJ2-3	NA	TGTGCCAGCAGCTCAAGACTAGCGATAGGAGGTTCCCCTCCCACAGATACGCAGTATTTT	CASSSRLAIGGSPPTDTQYF
TRBD2	TRBV19	TRBJ2-7	few	TGTGCCAGTAGTCGCATACTAGCGGGAGGTCGGTACGAGCAGTACTTC	CASSRILAGGRYEQYF
TRBD1	TRBV7-2	TRBJ2-7	NA	TGTGCCAGCAGCTCGACAGGGGGCGAGTACTTC	CASSSTGGEYF
NA	TRBV6-2/TRBV6-3	TRBJ2-1	NA	TGTGCCAGCAGTTACGGCTTCGGGATTAGCTCCTACAATGAGCAGTTCTTC	CASSYGFGISSYNEQFF
NA	TRBV6-5	TRBJ2-1	NA	TGTGCCAGCAGCCTTGATCTCCGAGCCTACAATGAGCAGTTCTTC	CASSLDLRAYNEQFF
TRBD1	TRBV5-1	TRBJ1-1	NA	TGCGCCAGCAGCCAGAAGACAGGGTTTGGAACTGAAGCTTTCTTT	CASSQKTGFGTEAFF
NA	TRBV3-1/TRBV3-2	TRBJ2-5	NA	TGTGCCAGCAGCCAAGGTAGCCAAGGAGAGACCCAGTACTTC	CASSQGSQGETQYF
TRBD1	TRBV11-2	TRBJ2-7	NA	TGTGCCAGCAGCTTATCTGGTACAGGGGTATACGAGCAGTACTTC	CASSLSGTGVYEQYF
NA	TRBV4-3	TRBJ2-1	once	TGCGCCAGCAGCCCGAGAAGAGGGCGACTAGGTGAGCAGTTCTTC	CASSPRRGRLGEQFF
TRBD2	TRBV19	TRBJ2-5	NA	TGTGCCAGTAGTTCGGGACTAATGCAAGAGACCCAGTACTTC	CASSSGLMQETQYF
NA	TRBV7-2	TRBJ1-3	NA	TGTGCCAGCAGCTTATTGTTACCGGGGGGAAACACCATATATTTT	CASSLLLPGGNTIYF
NA	TRBV18	TRBJ1-5	NA	TGTGCCAGCTCACCAATGGCAGGTCAGCCCCAGCATTTT	CASSPMAGQPQHF
TRBD1	TRBV5-1	TRBJ1-1	NA	TGCGCCAGCAGCTCGGACAGGGGGGTTGAGGCTTTCTTT	CASSSDRGVEAFF
TRBD2	TRBV3-1/TRBV3-2	TRBJ2-2	NA	TGTGCCAGCAGCCAAGACGCTAGCGGGACCTTGACCTGGGGGGAGCTGTTTTTT	CASSQDASGTLTWGELFF
TRBD2	TRBV7-2	TRBJ2-7	NA	TGTGCCAGCAGCTTACAACTAGCGGGACCCTACGAGCAGTACTTC	CASSLQLAGPYEQYF
NA	TRBV5-4	TRBJ2-5	NA	TGTGCCAGCAGCAAACAGGGTTCCGAGACCCAGTACTTC	CASSKQGSETQYF